Following are 2 T cell receptor beta chains from one sample sequenced in a study of naive and memory T cell subsets. Ligated cDNA underwent four rounds of PCR with nested alpha and beta constant region primers and SP2. TCRdb ran MiXCR on the 5' RACE reads and lists one entry per CDR3 protein. The sample records approximately 52,000 distinct CDR3 sequences, approximately 4.5% being singletons. TCR cDNA received a 3' ligated oligonucleotide that carried a UMI. Receptors originate from a female donor in good health.

The chain combines TRBV28 with TRBJ2-7; tentative D call: TRBD1 (6 bases). Trimming removed 3 bases at V and 4 bases at J, with 13 bases between. Germline values: CDR1 MDHEN, CDR2 SYDVKM. The length of the CDR3 is 14 residues. CDR3 coding DNA: TGTGCCAGCAGTTTGGGACATGGACCTTACGAGCAGTACTTC. The encoded protein is CASSLGHGPYEQYF. The variable domain in full, completed from reference TRBV28 and TRBJ2-7, reads DVKVTQSSRYLVKRTGEKVFLECVQDMDHENMFWYRQDPGLGLRLIYFSYDVKMKEKGDIPEGYSVSREKKERFSLILESASTNQTSMYLCASSLGHGPYEQYFGPGTRLTVT.

This clonotype occurred many times. The chain uses TRBV29-1 and TRBJ2-7; possible D gene TRBD2, 5 bases. The CDR3 covers 11 residues. Deletions cut 5 bases from V and 2 bases from J, with 7 bases between. CDR1 is SQVTM and CDR2 is ANQGSEA in the germline V gene. CDR3 bases: TGCAGCGTTCCGGGGACCTACGAGCAGTACTTC. Translation gives CSVPGTYEQYF.